This passage covers 20 T cell receptor beta chains from one sample sequenced in a study of OX40 agonist ivuxolimab in advanced cancers. Assay used: immunoSEQ multiplex PCR; TCRdb lists only in-frame clones, some missing. Altogether more than 30,000 clones are present, roughly 86% being singletons, with the ten largest covering about 2.4%. This material consisted of CD4+ or CD8+ T cells sorted from blood, taken in a trial of the OX40 agonist ivuxolimab. The receptor set was obtained from an adult with an advanced solid tumor such as melanoma, head and neck, liver or kidney cancer.

The chain links TRBV19 to TRBJ1-2; 8 bases are a match to TRBD1. Germline CDR1 and CDR2: LNHDA and SQIVND (reference sequence). J lost 3 bases, V lost 7 bases, and 7 bases had no gene match. The length of the CDR3 is 14 residues. Here the CDR3 reads CASTTGQGHYGYTF. The DNA of the CDR3 is TGTGCCAGTACCACAGGACAGGGCCACTATGGCTACACCTTC.

This chain connects TRBV4-2 to TRBJ2-1; 8 nucleotides match TRBD2. Trimming at V came to 1 base and at J to 2 bases, leaving 4 bases not matched to a gene. This CDR3 is 16 amino acids long. CDR1 is LGHNA, CDR2 YNFKEQ, per germline. DNA for the CDR3: TGTGCCAGCAGCCAAGTGGCCGGGGGGGCCTACAATGAGCAGTTCTTC. Protein: CASSQVAGGAYNEQFF.

This clone is a singleton in its sample. This sequence joins TRBV5-1 and TRBJ2-7; a possible D gene is TRBD2 (7 bases). Trimming cost V 1 base and J 2 bases, with 13 bases left between them. This CDR3 spans 15 amino acids. Germline V gives CDR1 SGHRS, CDR2 YFSETQ. The CDR3 nucleotides read TGCGCCAGCAGCTTGTCCGGGGGGCGCCCCTACGAGCAGTACTTC. It translates to CASSLSGGRPYEQYF. The full variable domain, its missing parts supplied by reference TRBV5-1 and TRBJ2-7, is KAGVTQTPRYLIKTRGQQVTLSCSPISGHRSVSWYQQTPGQGLQFLFEYFSETQRNKGNFPGRFSGRQFSNSRSEMNVSTLELGDSALYLCASSLSGGRPYEQYFGPGTRLTVT.

This clone was picked up a small number of times. Relative to the germline gene, one junction end is altered; a read error may explain this. This sequence joins TRBV11-1 and TRBJ2-1, with 8 bases matching TRBD1. Germline V gene lookup returns CDR1 SGHAT and CDR2 FQDESV (reference sequence). The CDR3 loop spans 13 amino acids. Here the CDR3 DNA reads TGTGCCAGCAGCTTTATTTATCAGGGGGCGGCGGTCTTC. Protein sequence: CASSFIYQGAAVF.

This clone was detected a few times. This chain joins TRBV9 and TRBJ1-1; D possibly corresponds to TRBD1 (6 bases). Germline lookup yields CDR1 SGDLS and CDR2 YYNGEE. Trimming removed 4 bases at V and 6 bases at J, with 19 bases between. There are 15 residues in the CDR3. The CDR3 spells CASSPRGFGVAEAFF. The CDR3 DNA reads TGTGCCAGCAGCCCCAGGGGATTTGGCGTCGCTGAAGCTTTCTTT.

The chain is built from TRBV7-3 and TRBJ1-1; D ambiguous. The germline V and J ends were trimmed by 5 bases and 0 bases, with 7 bases remaining between them. In germline, CDR1 is SGHTA, CDR2 FQGTGA. The CDR3 totals 13 residues. The CDR3 region has the DNA TGTGCCAGCAGCGCACAGATGAACACTGAAGCTTTCTTT. Its translation: CASSAQMNTEAFF.

This chain uses TRBV5-4 with TRBJ2-2; perhaps TRBD2 as D (6 bases). V was clipped by 2 bases and J by 5 bases, with 13 bases between them. CDR1 is SGHNT and CDR2 is YYREEE in the germline V gene (reference sequence). The CDR3 is 15 amino acids. This chain's CDR3 is CASSFGGKGTGELFF. CDR3 in DNA: TGTGCCAGCAGCTTTGGCGGGAAAGGAACCGGGGAGCTGTTTTTT. Complete variable domain (other parts from reference TRBV5-4 and TRBJ2-2): ETGVTQSPTHLIKTRGQQVTLRCSSQSGHNTVSWYQQALGQGPQFIFQYYREEENGRGNFPPRFSGLQFPNYSSELNVNALELDDSALYLCASSFGGKGTGELFFGEGSRLTVL.

This chain links TRBV5-1 with TRBJ2-6; 7 nucleotides agree with TRBD1. Germline V gives CDR1 SGHRS, CDR2 YFSETQ. V shed 0 bases, J shed 0 bases, and the junction held 0 bases outside the gene matches. The CDR3 has 16 residues. CDR3 DNA sequence: TGCGCCAGCAGCTTGGGGGACAGCTCTGGGGCCAACGTCCTGACTTTC. Residues: CASSLGDSSGANVLTF.

This chain uses TRBV7-2 with TRBJ2-1, with D tentatively TRBD1 (6 bases). Deletions cut 5 bases from V and 6 bases from J, with 14 bases between. Germline-derived CDR1 and CDR2 are SGHTA and FQGNSA. This CDR3 region has 14 residues. The CDR3 nucleotides read TGTGCCAGCAGCAAAGACCCAGGGGTCAATGAGCAGTTCTTC. Amino acids: CASSKDPGVNEQFF.

The chain joins TRBV25-1 to TRBJ1-4; D gene ambiguous. The germline V and J ends were trimmed by 5 bases and 0 bases, with 10 bases remaining between them. The germline CDR1 and CDR2 sequences are MGHDK and SYGVNS. This CDR3 is built from 15 residues. The CDR3, as DNA: TGTGCCAGCAGTCCCCACAGAACAACTAATGAAAAACTGTTTTTT. This translates into CASSPHRTTNEKLFF.

Concerning this clone itself: This specimen includes other DNA sequences encoding the same CDR3. The gene calls are TRBV11-2 and TRBJ2-7, with TRBD1 matching over 10 bases. CDR1 SGHAT and CDR2 FQNNGV come from the germline V gene. The CDR3 contains 15 residues. Trimming removed 9 bases from V and 3 bases from J; junction bases left unmatched: 11. In DNA form, the CDR3 reads TGTGCCAGTAGCGGCCGGGACAGGGGAAACTACGAGCAGTACTTC. It codes for CASSGRDRGNYEQYF.

This clone was seen a handful of times. V is TRBV27 and J is TRBJ1-5; weak D call: TRBD1 (5 bases). The CDR3 runs to 14 residues. Germline-derived CDR1 and CDR2 are MNHEY and SMNVEV (reference sequence). Trimming removed 8 bases from V and 1 base from J, with 12 bases in between. The chain's CDR3 is CASAGGGSNQPQHF. The CDR3 DNA follows: TGTGCCAGCGCGGGGGGTGGCAGCAATCAGCCCCAGCATTTT.

The V gene is TRBV7-2, the J gene TRBJ1-3; maybe TRBD1 (5 bases). Germline-derived CDR1 and CDR2 are SGHTA and FQGNSA. Trimming stripped 1 base from V and 4 bases from J, with 5 bases between. CDR3 length equals 13 residues. The CDR3 sequence is CASSLDRGNTIYF. CDR3 nucleotide sequence: TGTGCCAGCAGCTTAGACAGGGGAAACACCATATATTTT. The complete variable domain, with remaining parts taken from reference TRBV7-2 and TRBJ1-3, reads GAGVSQSPSNKVTEKGKDVELRCDPISGHTALYWYRQSLGQGLEFLIYFQGNSAPDKSGLPSDRFSAERTGGSVSTLTIQRTQQEDSAVYLCASSLDRGNTIYFGEGSWLTVV.

The chain carries TRBV29-1 and TRBJ2-1; maybe TRBD1 (5 bases). The CDR3 covers 11 residues. Germline V lookup: CDR1 SQVTM, CDR2 ANQGSEA. Trimming took off 7 bases at V and 9 bases at J, with 13 bases between the two ends. For the CDR3, the DNA is TGCAGCGGTACCAGGGATTTTGAGCAGTTCTTC. Protein product: CSGTRDFEQFF.

The chain combines TRBV9 with TRBJ2-7, with 9 bases that match TRBD1. There are 15 residues in the CDR3. Germline V gene sequence: CDR1 SGDLS, CDR2 YYNGEE. V lost 3 bases to trimming and J lost 2 bases; unmatched junction nucleotides: 6. The CDR3 here is CASSATGTGPYEQYF. The CDR3 nucleotides are TGTGCCAGCAGCGCCACCGGGACAGGGCCCTACGAGCAGTACTTC.

V is TRBV7-3 and J is TRBJ1-2; tentative D call: TRBD1 (5 bases). CDR1 and CDR2 (germline): SGHTA, FQGTGA. This CDR3 contains 13 residues. Trimming stripped 3 bases from V and 2 bases from J, with 7 bases between. The CDR3 sequence is CASSLTANYGYTF. CDR3 bases: TGTGCCAGCAGCTTGACAGCGAACTATGGCTACACCTTC.

V and J are TRBV11-2 and TRBJ2-5, with D possibly matching TRBD2 (7 bases). Per germline, CDR1 SGHAT and CDR2 FQNNGV. The germline V and J ends were trimmed by 1 base and 2 bases, with 14 bases remaining between them. The CDR3 covers 16 residues. CDR3 amino acids: CASSLVGGRPQETQYF. The CDR3 nucleotides are TGTGCCAGCAGCTTAGTCGGGGGGCGCCCACAAGAGACCCAGTACTTC.

The chain couples TRBV25-1 to TRBJ2-2, with a tentative D call TRBD2 (6 bases). CDR1 is MGHDK, CDR2 SYGVNS, per germline. The CDR3 totals 13 residues. The germline V and J ends were trimmed by 7 bases and 5 bases, with 11 bases remaining between them. The CDR3 DNA follows: TGTGCCAGCACCGCGGGGTTGACCGGGGAGCTGTTTTTT. Its protein product is CASTAGLTGELFF.

As DNA, the CDR3 is TGTGCCAGCAGGGTCGGGGGAAACACTGAAGCTTTCTTT. Translated: CASRVGGNTEAFF. The J gene is TRBJ1-1, the V gene TRBV5-8, with a weak D call TRBD1 (5 bases). Trimming cost V 5 bases and J 2 bases, with 10 bases left between them. Germline V lookup: CDR1 SGHTS, CDR2 YDEGEE. This CDR3 comprises 13 residues.

The rearrangement uses TRBV5-1 and TRBJ2-7, with TRBD1 matching over 9 bases. Germline assignment: CDR1 SGHRS and CDR2 YFSETQ. V shed 4 bases, J shed 3 bases, and the junction held 8 bases outside the gene matches. CDR3 size: 15 residues. The CDR3: CASSPPGTGNYEQYF. CDR3 sequence (DNA): TGCGCCAGCAGCCCGCCCGGGACAGGGAACTACGAGCAGTACTTC.